This TCR beta chain emerged from a study of siplizumab effects on memory and regulatory T cells. Study-wide points: The authors could not assign a naive or memory phenotype to roughly 75-96% of proliferating CD4+ or CD8+ clones. Treg origin accounted for an average of around 69% of mappable alloreactive CD4+ clones with siplizumab and 25% to 30% in controls.

Comments on this clone: Antigen specificity is unknown.

Sequenced by immunoSEQ multiplex PCR; TCRdb stores in-frame clones only, minus some. This table has about 60,000 clones, 75% to 90% appearing once. The receptor was isolated from a human donor in good health. Material for sequencing was memory CD4+ T cells sorted from blood.

The CDR3 DNA sequence: TGTGCCAGCAGCAAGGATGTGAGCCAGCCCCAGCATTTT. Translating it yields CASSKDVSQPQHF. V gene TRBV21-1 combines with J gene TRBJ1-5. TRBV21-1 is a pseudogene segment. This CDR3 contains 13 residues.